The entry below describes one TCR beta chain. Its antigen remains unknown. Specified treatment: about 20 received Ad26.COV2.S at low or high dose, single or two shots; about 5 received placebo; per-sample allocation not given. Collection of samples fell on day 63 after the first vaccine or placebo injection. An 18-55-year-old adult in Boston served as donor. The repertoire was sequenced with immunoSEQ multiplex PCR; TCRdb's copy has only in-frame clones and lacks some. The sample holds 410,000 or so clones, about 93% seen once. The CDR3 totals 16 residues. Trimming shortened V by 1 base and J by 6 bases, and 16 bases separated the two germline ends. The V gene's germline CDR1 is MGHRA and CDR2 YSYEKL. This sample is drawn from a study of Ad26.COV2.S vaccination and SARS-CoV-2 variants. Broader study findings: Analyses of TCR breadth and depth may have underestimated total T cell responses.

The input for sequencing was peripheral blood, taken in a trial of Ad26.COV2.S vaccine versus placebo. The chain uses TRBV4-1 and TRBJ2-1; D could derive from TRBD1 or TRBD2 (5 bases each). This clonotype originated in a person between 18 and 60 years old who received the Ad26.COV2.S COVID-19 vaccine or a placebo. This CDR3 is CASSQVGTGSGNEQFF. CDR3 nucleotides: TGCGCCAGCAGCCAAGTGGGGACGGGATCGGGCAATGAGCAGTTCTTC.